This T cell receptor (beta chain) derives from a study of cytomegalovirus exposure and HLA in healthy donors (dated by TCRdb to 2015 to 2018). Context from the whole study: In an earlier analysis of around 540 of the donors, 276 Gb of sequence data and 117 million unique TCR beta sequences from about 190 million T cells were reported. High-throughput TCR immunosequencing, statistical association of individual TCRs with disease status, and machine learning were combined to predict cytomegalovirus infection status. The study aimed to test whether signatures of past pathogen exposure could be identified by cataloging public T cell receptors. Donor age, sex, ethnicity and CMV serostatus were collected together with the repertoire data. Along with the approximately 670-subject first cohort, a separate validation cohort of over 90 different subjects was used. In a later analysis, previously published TCR beta repertoires from 670 or so donors were re-analyzed and high-resolution HLA genotyping was added so that TCR occurrence patterns could be studied. On average, around 240,000 unique TCR beta nucleotide sequences were sequenced per donor among 398 genotyped donors of the cohort, with about 17% of those sequences being non-productive. The study profiled the T cell repertoires of some 610 subjects by immunosequencing and related them to cytomegalovirus serostatus. Rather than using new phenotypic data, the later analysis identified candidate immune exposures from TCR beta sequences and from how often those sequences occurred across donors. HLA typing covered class I and class II loci at four-digit resolution. Because of strong linkage in the cohort, 5 or 6 DR-DQ haplotypes were treated as single units for association and clustering. A later genetic analysis took genome-wide SNP genotypes for about 55% of the 666 donors and used that subset as a discovery cohort. About 310 gigabases of sequencing data and tens of millions of unique TCR sequences were included in an early release covering about 700 HLA-typed donors. To decide whether each TCR beta V gene segment behaved as functional or pseudogenic, an earlier analysis of several hundred of the donors relied on high-throughput TCR beta sequencing. Of the 398 genotyped donors, approximately 83% fell in the genetic ancestry cluster associated with self-reported Caucasian donors. All discovery cohort repertoires had been generated on a single sequencing platform. The number of donors typed differed by locus, with about 629-630 for A, B, C, DRB1 and DQB1, approximately 500 for DQA1, 600 to 610 for DPA1, and 400 to 490 for DPB1. What the research found in general, with its limitations: Because counts were too low, roughly 18 rarely observed V segments, including chromosome 9 orphons, were left out of the earlier analysis of some 640 of the donors. A later genetic analysis reported fewer N-insertions in productive TCRs among donors in an Asian-associated ancestry cluster than the roughly 700-donor mean. Broadly in line with IMGT annotations, most TCR beta V segments showed up in productive rearrangements about 90% or about 30% of the time in an earlier analysis of 450 to 750 of the donors. Roughly uniform sequencing depth across donors was assumed in presence/absence analyses, although this assumption may not hold. When HLA alleles, especially DR and DQ, strongly co-occurred, attributing TCR associations to individual alleles was difficult. A further reported finding was that TCR beta sequences accurately predicted the HLA-A and HLA-B alleles for most subjects in the first cohort. Linkage disequilibrium might explain the correlated functional status among segregating V segments, but an unknown experimental factor could not be excluded. According to the authors, the approach could potentially be generalized to other disease states and immunological phenotypes. Because the 87-base-pair reads could not distinguish some IMGT-functional V segments, including TRBV6-2 and TRBV6-3, those segments were excluded. Cytomegalovirus status was reported to be diagnosed by the classifier with high specificity and sensitivity in both the original and validation cohorts. In a later genetic analysis, a missense DCLRE1C variant was associated with V-gene and J-gene trimming of TCR beta chains, and the association was replicated in an independent cohort. A cluster of highly shared sequence variants was judged likely to represent a technical artifact of the sequencing pipeline. In vitro tests confirmed that a few of the cytomegalovirus-associated TCR beta chains recognize cytomegalovirus antigens. Immune exposure information for the cohort was limited to CMV serostatus. In a later analysis, TCR association rates were found to vary across HLA loci, with the most associated TCRs seen for DRB1 alleles and the fewest for HLA-C alleles. According to a later analysis, parvovirus B19, influenza, CMV and Epstein-Barr virus appeared linked to several top co-occurrence clusters. At a false discovery rate of 0.05, a later analysis linked about 17,000 TCR beta sequences to specific HLA alleles. In a later analysis, most CMV-associated TCR beta chains were found to appear HLA-restricted, with HLA associations seemingly driven largely by CMV exposure. Only TCR beta chains were sequenced in this cohort, and the absence of alpha or paired-chain data limited detectable features. Because some donors lacked HLA typing at each locus, the association tests relied only on the typed subset. Compared with equally common non-associated chains, HLA-associated TCR beta chains in a later analysis were more clonally expanded and had lower generation probabilities. While some public TCRs were present in many individuals, most TCR sequences turned up only very rarely across donors. The study gave a list of under 200 TCR beta chains associated with cytomegalovirus.

This clone was seen repeatedly, ten times or more. This receptor's antigen is unknown. Per-base qualities were not stored, and no clone one base away is much larger. The cohort comprised some 730 healthy bone marrow donors. Cohort members were all nominally healthy when sampled, although unrecorded immune exposures were likely present. The donor tested CMV seropositive and was one of the 289 seropositive cohort members. A peripheral blood sample was collected from each donor, and TCR beta sequencing was performed on peripheral blood mononuclear cells. Genomic DNA was extracted from the blood cell samples with the Qiagen DNeasy Blood Extraction Kit. Library generation was performed with the immunoSEQ multiplex PCR assay. The multiplex PCR relied on a mix of 60 forward primers for TCR Vbeta segments and 13 reverse primers for TCR Jbeta segments. Amplification of the CDR3 region of rearranged TCR beta genes was performed with a multiplex PCR assay on genomic DNA. On the Illumina HiSeq System, the amplified TCR beta libraries were sequenced as 87-base-pair reads. The original methods were these. A later analysis tallied 75 million to 85 million unique TCR beta chains across the roughly 610 repertoires, and about 12 million of those chains were shared by two or more donors. To remove PCR and sequencing errors, raw reads were error-corrected and collapsed into unique sequences using a nearest-neighbor algorithm that merged closely related sequences. CDR3 sequences were aligned to IMGT reference sequences to assign V, D and J gene segments. Each retained sequence needed at least a six-nucleotide match to both a V gene segment and a J gene segment. A rearrangement was called productive if the CDR3 had no stop codons and remained in frame with V and J, and every other rearrangement was called non-productive. Following IMGT convention, CDR3 was defined as the stretch from the second conserved V-encoded cysteine to the conserved J-encoded phenylalanine. In an earlier analysis of some 550 of the donors, sequences lacking an unambiguous match to a single V gene segment were excluded. In an earlier analysis of 587 of the donors, a V segment was called functional when productive rearrangements were above 56.7%, and segregating when the standard deviation between donors exceeded 5%. To diagnose cytomegalovirus status from the catalog of TCR beta chain sequences, a statistical classification framework was built. A later analysis assigned V and J genes by comparing TCR nucleotide sequences with IMGT/GENE-DB human TR gene sequences. A later analysis assigned CDR3 sequences and most-parsimonious VDJ recombination scenarios with the TCRdist pipeline. In a later analysis, every TCR beta chain was defined by the combination of its CDR3 amino acid sequence and its V-gene family, and reads without a unique V-gene family were dropped. As a way to deal with suspected cross-contamination and a sequencing artifact, a later analysis dropped 640 or so nucleotide sequences that were highly shared and had low generation probability. For each public chain, a later analysis derived a clonal expansion index from normalized ranks of inferred template counts within each repertoire. In a later analysis, generation probabilities were computed using a VDJ recombination model fitted to out-of-frame rearrangements, and the results were checked against IGoR. In a later analysis, TCR-TCR, TCR-HLA and TCR-CMV co-occurrence was scored with hypergeometric tests, and a repertoire-size bias correction was applied to TCR pairs. In a later analysis, false discovery rates were estimated by permuting HLA or CMV assignments 20 times. In a later analysis, co-occurring TCRs were grouped using DBSCAN, with TCRdist sequence similarity added in when clustering inside HLA-allele-positive subsets. For co-occurrence clustering, repertoires with fewer than 30,000 or more than 120,000 public chains were excluded, along with five or six repertoires with anomalous nucleotide sharing. Here the immuneACCESS table is served through TCRdb, limited to in-frame sequences with V and J called. Missing clones are a known gap in these copies; in checked studies unresolved V genes cover under half, and the rest lacks a known reason. The V and J calls and clone size are taken from that table; D and trimming were inferred from the DNA. Present in this sample are approximately 150,000 clones, roughly 80% of which were seen just once. The top ten constitute 7% of the sample.

The germline V gene (reference sequence) specifies MNHNY as CDR1 and SVGAGI as CDR2. Inclusive of the bounding cysteine and phenylalanine, the CDR3 is 13 residues long. Kept here is only the CDR3 DNA, which spans 39 bases and is read in frame from base 1. V was cut back by 1 base and J by 4 bases, leaving a gap of 7 bases between them. The V gene is TRBV6-6 and the J gene is TRBJ1-1, and possibly TRBD1, on 5 matching bases. The source is a woman in her 30s in good health and CMV-seropositive. Material: PBMCs. The DNA sequence follows: TGTGCCAGCAGTTACTTCGGGGGCACTGAAGCTTTCTTT. This yields the protein CASSYFGGTEAFF.